Shown below are 9 T cell receptor beta chains from a single sample sequenced in a study of identical twins. TCRdb ran MiXCR on the 5' RACE reads and lists one entry per CDR3 protein. Of about 210,000 distinct CDR3 sequences listed, 9.4% are singletons. Sequencing was performed on memory (CD45RO+) T cells sorted from blood. These receptors were taken from a woman younger than 35 in good health.

This clonotype has more than one count but fewer than ten. This chain joins TRBV30 and TRBJ2-1, with 7 bases matching TRBD2. The CDR3 loop spans 14 amino acids. CDR1 and CDR2 from the germline V gene are GTSNPN and SVGIG (reference sequence). Trimming took 0 bases from V and 10 from J; bases not matched to a gene: 9. The CDR3 is CAWSVESGVGEQFF. CDR3 sequence (DNA): TGTGCCTGGAGTGTAGAGAGCGGGGTTGGCGAGCAGTTCTTC.

This rearrangement joins TRBV6-6 to TRBJ2-1; no reliable D call. This CDR3 region has 11 residues. Germline V gene sequence: CDR1 MNHNY, CDR2 SVGAGI (reference sequence). With 7 bases removed from V and 5 bases from J, the gap between germline ends came to 6 bases. The CDR3, as DNA: TGTGCCAGCAAACTGGACAATGAGCAGTTCTTC. Its translation: CASKLDNEQFF.

This clonotype was counted between two and nine times. This chain joins TRBV5-6 and TRBJ2-7, with TRBD1 identical over 9 bases. The germline gives CDR1 SGHDT, CDR2 YYEEEE. The CDR3 is 16 residues long. The V and J ends lost 4 bases and 0 bases, in that order; junction bases with no gene match: 8. The CDR3 DNA follows: TGTGCCAGCAGCCTAGGACAGGGGACCCTCTCCTACGAGCAGTACTTC. Its translation: CASSLGQGTLSYEQYF.

This clonotype was recorded at least ten times. The chain links TRBV12-3 or TRBV12-4 to TRBJ1-6; D gene uncertain. This CDR3 has 15 residues. V lost 4 bases, J lost 0 bases, and 7 bases lay in between. CDR3 region: CASSSVGSYNSPLHF. CDR3 bases: TGTGCCAGCAGTTCCGTGGGCTCCTATAATTCACCCCTCCACTTT.

This clonotype was seen only a few times. The chain has TRBV25-1 and TRBJ2-1; weak D call: TRBD1 (5 bases). The germline V gene has CDR1 MGHDK and CDR2 SYGVNS. The CDR3 covers 15 residues. Trimming shortened V by 5 bases and J by 0 bases, and 11 bases separated the two germline ends. The chain's CDR3 is CASSPGSTSYNEQFF. DNA of the CDR3: TGTGCCAGCAGTCCAGGGTCAACCTCCTACAATGAGCAGTTCTTC. The full variable domain, in which reference TRBV25-1 and TRBJ2-1 provide the parts outside the CDR3, is EADIYQTPRYLVIGTGKKITLECSQTMGHDKMYWYQQDPGMELHLIHYSYGVNSTEKGDLSSESTVSRIRTEHFPLTLESARPSHTSQYLCASSPGSTSYNEQFFGPGTRLTVL.

The rearrangement uses TRBV20-1 and TRBJ2-7; the D is unclear. The germline V gene encodes CDR1 DFQATT and CDR2 SNEGSKA (reference sequence). The V end was cut by 6 bases, the J end by 2 bases, with 14 bases between. The CDR3 totals 13 residues. This CDR3 is CSARPDLTYEQYF. CDR3 sequence (DNA): TGCAGTGCCCGGCCTGACCTTACCTACGAGCAGTACTTC.

This clonotype was picked up a small number of times. V is TRBV7-3 and J is TRBJ2-5; weak D call: TRBD1 (6 bases). Germline CDR1 SGHTA, CDR2 FQGTGA. Trimming pared 1 base from V and 4 bases from J, leaving 7 bases between. CDR3 length: 13 residues. The CDR3 loop reads CASSLSRGETQYF. The CDR3 DNA is TGTGCCAGCAGCTTAAGCAGGGGAGAGACCCAGTACTTC.

In DNA form, the CDR3 reads TGTGCCAGCAGCCCAGGTCTGAGGGCAGATACGCAGTATTTT. Protein: CASSPGLRADTQYF. V usage is TRBV7-2 and J usage is TRBJ2-3, with D perhaps TRBD2 (5 bases). Germline CDR1 SGHTA, CDR2 FQGNSA. Trimming took 5 bases from V and 4 from J, leaving 13 bases between them. The CDR3 is 14 residues long. Combining the CDR3 with reference TRBV7-2 and TRBJ2-3 gives the whole variable domain GAGVSQSPSNKVTEKGKDVELRCDPISGHTALYWYRQSLGQGLEFLIYFQGNSAPDKSGLPSDRFSAERTGGSVSTLTIQRTQQEDSAVYLCASSPGLRADTQYFGPGTRLTVL.

The chain uses TRBV5-1 and TRBJ2-3, with 15 bases identical to TRBD2. Looked up from germline, CDR1 is SGHRS and CDR2 is YFSETQ. The CDR3 totals 16 residues. V lost 5 bases and J lost 6; bases outside the gene matches: 7. CDR3 in DNA: TGCGCCAGCAGTCCGGGACTAGCGGGAGGTTGGGATACGCAGTATTTT. It codes for CASSPGLAGGWDTQYF.